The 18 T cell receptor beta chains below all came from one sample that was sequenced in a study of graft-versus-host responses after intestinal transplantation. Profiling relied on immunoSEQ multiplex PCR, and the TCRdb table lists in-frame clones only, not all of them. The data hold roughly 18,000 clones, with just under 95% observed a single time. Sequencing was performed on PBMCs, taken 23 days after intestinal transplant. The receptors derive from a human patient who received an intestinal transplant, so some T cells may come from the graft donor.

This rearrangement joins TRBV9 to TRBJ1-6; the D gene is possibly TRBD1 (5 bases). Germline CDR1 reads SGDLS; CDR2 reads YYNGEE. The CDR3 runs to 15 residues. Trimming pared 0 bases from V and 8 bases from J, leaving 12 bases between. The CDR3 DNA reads TGTGCCAGCAGCGTAGAAGGGCGGGGGTATTCACCCCTCCACTTT. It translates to CASSVEGRGYSPLHF.

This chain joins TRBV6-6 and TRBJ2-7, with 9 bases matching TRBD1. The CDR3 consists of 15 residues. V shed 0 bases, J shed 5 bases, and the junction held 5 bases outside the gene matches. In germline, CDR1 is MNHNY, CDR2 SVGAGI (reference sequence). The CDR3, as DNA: TGTGCCAGCAGTTACTCCGGGACAGGGCGGAACGAGCAGTACTTC. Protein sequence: CASSYSGTGRNEQYF.

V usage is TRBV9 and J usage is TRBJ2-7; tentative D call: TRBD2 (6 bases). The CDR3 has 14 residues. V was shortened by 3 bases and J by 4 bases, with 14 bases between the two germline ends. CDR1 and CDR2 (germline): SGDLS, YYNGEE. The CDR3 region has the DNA TGTGCCAGCAGCGAAACCGGGAGCTCGTACGAGCAGTACTTC. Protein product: CASSETGSSYEQYF.

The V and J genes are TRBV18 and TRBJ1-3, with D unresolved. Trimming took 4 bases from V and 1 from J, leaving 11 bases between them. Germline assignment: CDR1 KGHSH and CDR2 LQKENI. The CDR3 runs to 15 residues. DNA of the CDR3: TGTGCCAGCTCACGATCGGACTCATCTGGAAACACCATATATTTT. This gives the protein CASSRSDSSGNTIYF.

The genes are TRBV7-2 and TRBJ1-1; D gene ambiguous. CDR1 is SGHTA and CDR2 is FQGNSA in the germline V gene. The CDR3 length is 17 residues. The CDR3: CANLPRSTVAGNTEAFF. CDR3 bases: TGTGCAAACCTTCCGCGCTCGACCGTGGCGGGGAACACTGAAGCTTTCTTT. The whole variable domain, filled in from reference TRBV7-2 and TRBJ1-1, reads GAGVSQSPSNKVTEKGKDVELRCDPISGHTALYWYRQSLGQGLEFLIYFQGNSAPDKSGLPSDRFSAERTGGSVSTLTIQRTQQEDSAVYLCANLPRSTVAGNTEAFFGQGTRLTVV.

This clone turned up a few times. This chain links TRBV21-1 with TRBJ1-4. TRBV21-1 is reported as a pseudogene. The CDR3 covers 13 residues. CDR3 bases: TGTGCCAGCAGCAACTACGGTAATGAAAAACTGTTTTTT. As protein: CASSNYGNEKLFF.

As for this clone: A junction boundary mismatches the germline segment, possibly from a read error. The CDR3 is CAISADHRGNSDEQFF. The CDR3 nucleotides read TGTGCCATCAGTGCCGACCACAGGGGAAATTCTGATGAGCAGTTCTTC. The chain couples TRBV6-1 to TRBJ2-1; 7 bases line up with TRBD1. This CDR3 is 16 amino acids long. Germline lookup yields CDR1 MNHNS and CDR2 SASEGT.

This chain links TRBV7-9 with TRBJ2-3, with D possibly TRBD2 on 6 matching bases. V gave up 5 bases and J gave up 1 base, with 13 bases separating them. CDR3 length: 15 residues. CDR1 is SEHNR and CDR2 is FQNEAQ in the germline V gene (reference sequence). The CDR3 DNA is TGTGCCAGCAGCGCCGGGAGCAGGGGCACAGATACGCAGTATTTT. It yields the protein CASSAGSRGTDTQYF.

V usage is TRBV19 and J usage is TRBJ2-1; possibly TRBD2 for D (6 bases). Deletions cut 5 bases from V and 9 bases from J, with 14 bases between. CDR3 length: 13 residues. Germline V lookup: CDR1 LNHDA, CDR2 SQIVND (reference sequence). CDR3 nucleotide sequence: TGTGCCAGTAGTGAGTGGGAGGAAGGTGAGCAGTTCTTC. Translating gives CASSEWEEGEQFF.

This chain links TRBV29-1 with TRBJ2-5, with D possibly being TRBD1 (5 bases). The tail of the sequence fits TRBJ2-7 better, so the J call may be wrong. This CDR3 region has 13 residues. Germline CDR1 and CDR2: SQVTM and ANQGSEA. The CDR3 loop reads CSVVLQEAYEQYF. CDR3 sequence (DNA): TGCAGCGTTGTCTTACAGGAAGCCTACGAGCAGTACTTC.

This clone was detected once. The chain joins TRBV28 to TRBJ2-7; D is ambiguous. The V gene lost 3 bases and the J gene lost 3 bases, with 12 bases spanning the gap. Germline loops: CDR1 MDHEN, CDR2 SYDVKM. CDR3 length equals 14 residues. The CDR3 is CASSFLQSVYEQYF. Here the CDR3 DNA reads TGTGCCAGCAGTTTTCTCCAGAGCGTCTACGAGCAGTACTTC.

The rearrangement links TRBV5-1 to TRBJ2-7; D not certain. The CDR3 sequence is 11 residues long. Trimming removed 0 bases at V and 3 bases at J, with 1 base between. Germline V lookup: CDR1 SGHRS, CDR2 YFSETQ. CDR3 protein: CASSLDYEQYF. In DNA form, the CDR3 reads TGCGCCAGCAGCTTGGACTACGAGCAGTACTTC. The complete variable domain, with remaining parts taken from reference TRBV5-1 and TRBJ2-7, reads KAGVTQTPRYLIKTRGQQVTLSCSPISGHRSVSWYQQTPGQGLQFLFEYFSETQRNKGNFPGRFSGRQFSNSRSEMNVSTLELGDSALYLCASSLDYEQYFGPGTRLTVT.

CDR3 DNA: TGTGCCAGCAGCTTAGATCACCACGAGCAGTACTTC. Translation: CASSLDHHEQYF. The V gene is TRBV11-2, the J gene TRBJ2-7, with unresolved D. CDR1 is SGHAT and CDR2 is FQNNGV in the germline V gene. The CDR3 consists of 12 residues. Trimming removed 0 bases at V and 5 bases at J, with 5 bases between.

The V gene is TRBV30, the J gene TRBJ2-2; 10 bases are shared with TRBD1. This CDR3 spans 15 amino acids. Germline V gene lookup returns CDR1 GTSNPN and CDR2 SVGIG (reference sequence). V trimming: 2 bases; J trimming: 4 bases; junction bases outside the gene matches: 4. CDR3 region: CAWSFGTGATGELFF. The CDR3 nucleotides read TGTGCCTGGAGTTTCGGGACAGGGGCCACCGGGGAGCTGTTTTTT.

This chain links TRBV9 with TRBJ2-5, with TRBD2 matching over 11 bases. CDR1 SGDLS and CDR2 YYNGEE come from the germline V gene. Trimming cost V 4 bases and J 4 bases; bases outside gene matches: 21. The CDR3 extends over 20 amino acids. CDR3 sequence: CASSPPLAGGSGPNGETQYF. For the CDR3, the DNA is TGTGCCAGCAGCCCACCATTAGCGGGAGGGTCGGGGCCCAACGGAGAGACCCAGTACTTC.

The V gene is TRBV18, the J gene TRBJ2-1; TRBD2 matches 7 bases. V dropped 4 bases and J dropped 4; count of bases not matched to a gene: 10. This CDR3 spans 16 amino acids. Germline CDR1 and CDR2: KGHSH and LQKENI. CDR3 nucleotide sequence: TGTGCCAGCTCACTACTCGGGGAGGGACGATACAATGAGCAGTTCTTC. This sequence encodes CASSLLGEGRYNEQFF. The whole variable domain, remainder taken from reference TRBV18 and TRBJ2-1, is NAGVMQNPRHLVRRRGQEARLRCSPMKGHSHVYWYRQLPEEGLKFMVYLQKENIIDESGMPKERFSAEFPKEGPSILRIQQVVRGDSAAYFCASSLLGEGRYNEQFFGPGTRLTVL.

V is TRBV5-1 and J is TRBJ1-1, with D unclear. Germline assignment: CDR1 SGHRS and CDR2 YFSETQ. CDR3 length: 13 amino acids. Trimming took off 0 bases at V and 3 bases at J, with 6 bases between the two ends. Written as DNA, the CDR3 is TGCGCCAGCAGCTTGGTTGTGGACACTGAAGCTTTCTTT. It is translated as CASSLVVDTEAFF.

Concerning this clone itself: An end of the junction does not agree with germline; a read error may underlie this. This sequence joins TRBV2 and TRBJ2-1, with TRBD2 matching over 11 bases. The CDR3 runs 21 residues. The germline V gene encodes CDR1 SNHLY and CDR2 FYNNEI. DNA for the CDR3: TGTGCCATCAGTGAGGAGTTTTCCTCTTGGCTAGCGGGAGGTAACTACAATGAGCAGTTCTTC. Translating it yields CAISEEFSSWLAGGNYNEQFF.